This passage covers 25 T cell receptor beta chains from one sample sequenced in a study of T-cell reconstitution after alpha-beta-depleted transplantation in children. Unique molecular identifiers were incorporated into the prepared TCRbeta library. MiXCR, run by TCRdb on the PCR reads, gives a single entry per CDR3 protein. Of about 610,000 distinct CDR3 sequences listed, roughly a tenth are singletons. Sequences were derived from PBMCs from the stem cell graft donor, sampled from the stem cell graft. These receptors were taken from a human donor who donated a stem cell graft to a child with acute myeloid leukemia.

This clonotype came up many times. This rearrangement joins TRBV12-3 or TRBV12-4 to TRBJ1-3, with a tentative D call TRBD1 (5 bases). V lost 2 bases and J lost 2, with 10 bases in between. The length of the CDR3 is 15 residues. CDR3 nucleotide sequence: TGTGCCAGCAGTTTATGGGGGGTAACTGGAAACACCATATATTTT. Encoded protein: CASSLWGVTGNTIYF.

The CDR3 nucleotides read TGTGCCAGCAGATACGGACAGGGAAGTTCACCCCTCCACTTT. The encoded protein is CASRYGQGSSPLHF. This chain connects TRBV2 to TRBJ1-6; TRBD1 matches at 8 bases. Per germline, CDR1 SNHLY and CDR2 FYNNEI. This CDR3 spans 14 amino acids. V lost 6 bases and J lost 9; bases outside the gene matches: 7.

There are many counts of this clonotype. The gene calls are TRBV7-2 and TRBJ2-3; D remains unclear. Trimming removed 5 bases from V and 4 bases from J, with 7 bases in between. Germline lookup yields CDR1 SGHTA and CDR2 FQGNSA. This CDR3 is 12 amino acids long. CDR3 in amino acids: CASSPPADTQYF. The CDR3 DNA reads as TGTGCCAGCAGCCCACCTGCAGATACGCAGTATTTT.

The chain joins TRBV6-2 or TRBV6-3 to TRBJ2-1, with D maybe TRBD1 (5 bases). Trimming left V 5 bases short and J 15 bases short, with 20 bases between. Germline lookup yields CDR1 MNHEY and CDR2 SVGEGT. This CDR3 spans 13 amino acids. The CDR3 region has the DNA TGTGCCAGCAGTATTCGCCCCCAGGGTTTTCGGTTCTTC. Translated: CASSIRPQGFRFF.

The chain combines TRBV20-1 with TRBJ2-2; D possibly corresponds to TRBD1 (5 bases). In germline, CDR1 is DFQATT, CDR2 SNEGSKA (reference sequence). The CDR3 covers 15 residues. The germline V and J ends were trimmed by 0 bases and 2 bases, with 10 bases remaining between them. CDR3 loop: CSARDPRTNTGELFF. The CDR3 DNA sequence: TGCAGTGCTAGAGACCCAAGGACAAACACCGGGGAGCTGTTTTTT.

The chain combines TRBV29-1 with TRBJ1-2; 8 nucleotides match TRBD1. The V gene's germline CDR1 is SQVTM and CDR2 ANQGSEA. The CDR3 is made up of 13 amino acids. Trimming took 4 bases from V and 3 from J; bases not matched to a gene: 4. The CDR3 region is CSVAPDRDYGYTF. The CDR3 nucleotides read TGCAGCGTTGCCCCGGACAGGGACTATGGCTACACCTTC.

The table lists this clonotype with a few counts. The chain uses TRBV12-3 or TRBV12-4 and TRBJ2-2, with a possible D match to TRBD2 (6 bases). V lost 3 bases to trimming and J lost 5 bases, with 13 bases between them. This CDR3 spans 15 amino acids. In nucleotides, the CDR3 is TGTGCCAGCAGTTTTGTCGTTGCGGGGACCGGGGAGCTGTTTTTT. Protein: CASSFVVAGTGELFF.

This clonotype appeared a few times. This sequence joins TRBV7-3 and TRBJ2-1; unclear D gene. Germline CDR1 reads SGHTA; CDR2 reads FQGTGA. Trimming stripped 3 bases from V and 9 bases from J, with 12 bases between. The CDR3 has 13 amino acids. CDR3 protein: CASSFQTWGEQFF. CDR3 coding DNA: TGTGCCAGCAGCTTCCAAACTTGGGGTGAGCAGTTCTTC.

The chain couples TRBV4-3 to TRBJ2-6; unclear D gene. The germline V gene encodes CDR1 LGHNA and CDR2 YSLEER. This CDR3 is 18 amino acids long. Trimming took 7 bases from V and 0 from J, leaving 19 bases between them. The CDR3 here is CASTPFGTVNSGANVLTF. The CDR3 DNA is TGCGCCAGCACCCCTTTTGGAACGGTAAACTCTGGGGCCAACGTCCTGACTTTC.

The CDR3 sequence is CASSRVSGSDTQYF. In DNA form, the CDR3 reads TGTGCCAGCAGCAGAGTTTCTGGCTCAGATACGCAGTATTTT. This chain links TRBV7-3 with TRBJ2-3; the D is unclear. Germline CDR1 reads SGHTA; CDR2 reads FQGTGA. The CDR3 length is 14 residues. V dropped 5 bases and J dropped 4 bases, with 13 bases sitting between them. Looking up the rest from reference TRBV7-3 and TRBJ2-3 gives the full variable domain: GAGVSQTPSNKVTEKGKYVELRCDPISGHTALYWYRQSLGQGPEFLIYFQGTGAADDSGLPNDRFFAVRPEGSVSTLKIQRTERGDSAVYLCASSRVSGSDTQYFGPGTRLTVL.

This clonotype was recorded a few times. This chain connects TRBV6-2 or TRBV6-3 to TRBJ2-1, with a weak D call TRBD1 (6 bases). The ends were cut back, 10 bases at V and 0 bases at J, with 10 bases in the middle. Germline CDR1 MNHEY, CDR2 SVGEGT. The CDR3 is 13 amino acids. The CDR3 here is CATRQDSYNEQFF. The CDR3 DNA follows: TGTGCCACCCGACAGGACTCCTACAATGAGCAGTTCTTC.

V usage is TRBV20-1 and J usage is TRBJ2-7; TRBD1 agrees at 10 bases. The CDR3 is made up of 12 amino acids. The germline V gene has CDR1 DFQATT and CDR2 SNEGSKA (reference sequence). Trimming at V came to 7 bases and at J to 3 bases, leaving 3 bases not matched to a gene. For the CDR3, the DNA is TGCAGTGGGGGGACAGGGGTCTACGAGCAGTACTTC. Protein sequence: CSGGTGVYEQYF.

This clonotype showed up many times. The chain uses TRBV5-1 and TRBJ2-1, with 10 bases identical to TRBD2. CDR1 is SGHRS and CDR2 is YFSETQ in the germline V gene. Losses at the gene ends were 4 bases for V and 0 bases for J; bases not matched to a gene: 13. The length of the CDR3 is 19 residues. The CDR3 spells CASSGGRLAGVPSYNEQFF. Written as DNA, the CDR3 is TGCGCCAGCAGCGGGGGGCGGCTAGCGGGGGTCCCCTCCTACAATGAGCAGTTCTTC.

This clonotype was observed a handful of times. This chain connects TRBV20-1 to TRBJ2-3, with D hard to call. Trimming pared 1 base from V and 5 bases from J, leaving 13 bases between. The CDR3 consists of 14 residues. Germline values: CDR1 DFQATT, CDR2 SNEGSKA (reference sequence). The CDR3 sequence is CSARVPQNLDTQYF. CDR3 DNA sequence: TGCAGTGCTAGAGTCCCCCAAAACCTAGATACGCAGTATTTT.

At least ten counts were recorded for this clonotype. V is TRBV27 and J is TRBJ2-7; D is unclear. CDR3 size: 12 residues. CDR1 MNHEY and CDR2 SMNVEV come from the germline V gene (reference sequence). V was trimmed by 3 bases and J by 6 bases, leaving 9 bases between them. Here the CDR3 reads CASSFRMGEQYF. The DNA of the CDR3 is TGTGCCAGCAGTTTTCGGATGGGCGAGCAGTACTTC.

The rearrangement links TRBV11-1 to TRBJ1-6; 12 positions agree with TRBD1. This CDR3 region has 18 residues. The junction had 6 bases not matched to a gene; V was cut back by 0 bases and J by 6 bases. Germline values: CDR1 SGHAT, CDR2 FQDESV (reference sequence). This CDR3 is CASSLARDRGRGNSPLHF. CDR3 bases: TGTGCCAGCAGCTTAGCGAGGGACAGGGGGCGAGGTAATTCACCCCTCCACTTT.

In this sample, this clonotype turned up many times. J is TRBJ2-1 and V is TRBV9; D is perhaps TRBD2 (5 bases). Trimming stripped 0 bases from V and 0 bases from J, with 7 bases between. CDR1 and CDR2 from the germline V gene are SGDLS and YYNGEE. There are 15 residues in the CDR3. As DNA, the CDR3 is TGTGCCAGCAGCGTAGCCGGGAACTCCTACAATGAGCAGTTCTTC. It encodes CASSVAGNSYNEQFF.

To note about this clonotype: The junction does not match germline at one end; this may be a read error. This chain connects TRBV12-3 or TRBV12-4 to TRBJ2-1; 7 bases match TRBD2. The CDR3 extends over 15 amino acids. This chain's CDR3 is CASSPGLVNYDEQFF. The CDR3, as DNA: TGTGCCAGCAGTCCCGGACTAGTCAACTACGATGAGCAGTTCTTC.

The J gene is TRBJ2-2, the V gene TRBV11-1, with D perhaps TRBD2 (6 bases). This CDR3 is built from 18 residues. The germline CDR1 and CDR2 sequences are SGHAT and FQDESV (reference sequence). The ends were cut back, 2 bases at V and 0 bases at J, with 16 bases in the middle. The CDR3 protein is CASSLRFREPTNTGELFF. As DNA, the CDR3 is TGTGCCAGCAGCTTAAGGTTCCGGGAGCCTACGAACACCGGGGAGCTGTTTTTT.

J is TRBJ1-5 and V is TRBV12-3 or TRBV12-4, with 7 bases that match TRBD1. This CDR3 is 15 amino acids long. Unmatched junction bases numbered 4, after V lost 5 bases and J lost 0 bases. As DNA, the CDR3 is TGTGCCAGCAGTCCGGACAGGTATAGCAATCAGCCCCAGCATTTT. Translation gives CASSPDRYSNQPQHF.

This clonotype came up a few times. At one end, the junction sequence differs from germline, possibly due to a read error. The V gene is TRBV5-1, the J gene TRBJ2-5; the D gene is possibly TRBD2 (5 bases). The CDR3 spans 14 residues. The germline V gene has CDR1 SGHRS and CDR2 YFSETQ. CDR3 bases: TGTGCCAGCAGCACCCGACTAAGCCAAGAGACCCAGTACTTC. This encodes CASSTRLSQETQYF. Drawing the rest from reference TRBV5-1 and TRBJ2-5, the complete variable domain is KAGVTQTPRYLIKTRGQQVTLSCSPISGHRSVSWYQQTPGQGLQFLFEYFSETQRNKGNFPGRFSGRQFSNSRSEMNVSTLELGDSALYLCASSTRLSQETQYFGPGTRLLVL.

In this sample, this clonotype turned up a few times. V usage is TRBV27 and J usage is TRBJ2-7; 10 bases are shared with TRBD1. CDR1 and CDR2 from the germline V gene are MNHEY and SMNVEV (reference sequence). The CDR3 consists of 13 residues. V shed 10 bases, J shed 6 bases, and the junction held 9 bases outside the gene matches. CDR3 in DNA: TGTGCCACTTCGGGACAGGGGTTGGGCGAGCAGTACTTC. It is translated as CATSGQGLGEQYF.

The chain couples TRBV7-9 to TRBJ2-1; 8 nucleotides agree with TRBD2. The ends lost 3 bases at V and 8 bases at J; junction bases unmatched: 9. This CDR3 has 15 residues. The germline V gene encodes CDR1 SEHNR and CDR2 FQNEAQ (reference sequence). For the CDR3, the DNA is TGTGCCAGCAGCTTCATAGCGGGACTCAGGGATGAGCAGTTCTTC. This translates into CASSFIAGLRDEQFF.

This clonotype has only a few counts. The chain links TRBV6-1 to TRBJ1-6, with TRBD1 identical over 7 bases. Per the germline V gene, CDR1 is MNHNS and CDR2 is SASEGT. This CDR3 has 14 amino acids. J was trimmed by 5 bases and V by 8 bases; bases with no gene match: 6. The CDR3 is CASVRDSNNSPLHF. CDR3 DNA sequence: TGTGCCAGCGTCCGGGACAGTAATAATTCACCCCTCCACTTT.

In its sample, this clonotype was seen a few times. The CDR3 here is CASSLYGSPPNEQFF. The CDR3 coding sequence is TGTGCCAGCAGCTTATACGGGTCTCCGCCCAATGAGCAGTTCTTC. The gene calls are TRBV7-3 and TRBJ2-1; D call uncertain. The CDR3 runs 15 residues. Trimming took off 2 bases at V and 6 bases at J, with 14 bases between the two ends. Germline V gives CDR1 SGHTA, CDR2 FQGTGA.